This section outlines one T cell receptor beta chain sequence together with its context. As handled by the study authors: Amplification of reference gene primers provided the estimated nucleated cell counts. Produced via immunoSEQ multiplex PCR; TCRdb's table is partial and in-frame only. Clone size and the V and J calls come from that table; the DNA yielded D and trimming. The table records 45,000 to 55,000 clones, roughly 84% of them present only once. The data are from a study of blood T cell repertoires in COVID-19. Across the whole study: The study drew acute and convalescent COVID-19 samples from the United States, Italy and Spain. PBMCs, B-cell-depleted T cells, or T cells provided the cDNA or gDNA that made up the material.

Input material: peripheral blood. This TCR came from a man in his fifties with acute or convalescent COVID-19.

The CDR3 loop is CASSLGQGAGNEQFF. CDR3 bases: TGTGCCAGCAGCTTGGGACAGGGGGCGGGAAATGAGCAGTTCTTC. V and J are TRBV9 and TRBJ2-1; 12 bases match TRBD1. The V gene end was trimmed by 4 bases and the J gene end by 7 bases; junction bases not matched to a gene: 6. The CDR3 loop spans 15 amino acids. CDR1 is SGDLS and CDR2 is YYNGEE in the germline V gene.